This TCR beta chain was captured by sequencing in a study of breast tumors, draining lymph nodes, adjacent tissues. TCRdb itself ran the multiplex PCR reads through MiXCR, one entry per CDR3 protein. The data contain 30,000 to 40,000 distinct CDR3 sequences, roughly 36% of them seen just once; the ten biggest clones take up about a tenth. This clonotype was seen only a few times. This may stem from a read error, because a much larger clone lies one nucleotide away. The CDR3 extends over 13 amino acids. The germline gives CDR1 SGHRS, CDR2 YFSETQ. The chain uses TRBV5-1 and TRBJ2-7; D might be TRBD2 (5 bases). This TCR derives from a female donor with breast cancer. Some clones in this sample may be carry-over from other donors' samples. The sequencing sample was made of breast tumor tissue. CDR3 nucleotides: TGCGCCGGCAGTTACTCTGTTTCGGGAGAGCAGTACTTC. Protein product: CAGSYSVSGEQYF.